The sequence of this TCR beta chain was determined in a study of identifying expanded T cells in peripheral blood. Germline V gene sequence: CDR1 SNHLY, CDR2 FYNNEI. The CDR3 is 15 amino acids. Trimming cost V 4 bases and J 4 bases, with 13 bases left between them. Profiling relied on immunoSEQ multiplex PCR, and the TCRdb table lists in-frame clones only, not all of them. The sample carries 95,000 to 100,000 clones, about 83% recorded once. The chain joins TRBV2 to TRBJ2-2; maybe TRBD1 (6 bases). This sequence originates from a person aged 18 to 75 in good health. The sequencing sample was made of blood. This CDR3 is CASSGVTGPTGELFF. The CDR3 DNA reads as TGTGCCAGCAGTGGAGTAACAGGGCCCACCGGGGAGCTGTTTTTT.